This T cell receptor (beta chain) came from a study of T-cell reconstitution after alpha-beta-depleted transplantation in children (dated by TCRdb to 2016 to 2018). About the study as a whole: The study quantitatively tracked T-cell immune reconstitution after TCRalphabeta/CD19-depleted allogeneic hematopoietic cell transplantation in children using TCR repertoire profiling.

To prepare the library, PCR was applied. The instrument was an Illumina HiSeq 2500. Molecular barcoding was employed in the preparation of TCR libraries, with unique molecular identifiers being used to normalize TCRbeta repertoire quantification. TCRdb's own reprocessing of the public reads used fastp at Q25 and MiXCR and kept productive beta chains. One record per CDR3 amino acid sequence lists the most common genes and DNA. For this sample there are 500,000 or so distinct CDR3 sequences; approximately 32% appear just once. The ten largest clones represent around 2.3% of the sample. The CDR3 holds 12 amino acids from the cysteine to the phenylalanine. Only the CDR3 DNA stays, 36 bases, in frame from base 1. Sequences DFQATT (CDR1) and SNEGSKA (CDR2) are obtained from the germline V gene (reference sequence). V gives up 6 bases and J gives up 5 bases, and the segment between their germline ends measures 10 bases.

This clonotype was seen only a few times. The target of this receptor is not known. Within one base of it there is no much larger clone, and no base qualities were kept. This material consisted of PBMCs from the stem cell graft donor, taken from the stem cell graft. The chain couples TRBV20-1 to TRBJ2-2; perhaps TRBD1 is the D gene, with 5 bases matching. The source is a human donor who donated a stem cell graft to a child with aplastic anemia. The CDR3 here reads CSANPGTGELFF. The nucleotide sequence reads TGCAGTGCAAACCCAGGGACCGGGGAGCTGTTTTTT.